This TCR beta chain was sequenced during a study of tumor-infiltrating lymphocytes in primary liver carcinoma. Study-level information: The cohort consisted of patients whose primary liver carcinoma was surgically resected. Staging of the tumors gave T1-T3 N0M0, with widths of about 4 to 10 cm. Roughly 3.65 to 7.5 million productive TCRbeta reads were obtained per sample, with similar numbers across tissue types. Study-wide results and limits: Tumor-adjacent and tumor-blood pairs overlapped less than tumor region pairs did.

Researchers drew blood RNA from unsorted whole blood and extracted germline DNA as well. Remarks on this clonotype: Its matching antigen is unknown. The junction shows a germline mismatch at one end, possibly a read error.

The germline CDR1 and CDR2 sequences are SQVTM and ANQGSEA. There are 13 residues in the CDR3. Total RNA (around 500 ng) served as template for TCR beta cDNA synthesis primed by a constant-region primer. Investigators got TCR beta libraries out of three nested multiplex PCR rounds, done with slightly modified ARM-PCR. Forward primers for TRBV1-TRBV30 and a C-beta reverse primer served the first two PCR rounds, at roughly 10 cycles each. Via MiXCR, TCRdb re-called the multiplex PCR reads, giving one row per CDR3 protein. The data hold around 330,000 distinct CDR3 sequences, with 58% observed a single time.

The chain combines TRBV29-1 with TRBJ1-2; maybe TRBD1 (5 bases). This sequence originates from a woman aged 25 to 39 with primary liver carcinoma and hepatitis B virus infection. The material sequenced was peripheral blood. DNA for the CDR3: TGCAGTGTTGAGGGCTTTGGGGGCTATGGCTACACCTTC. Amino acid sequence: CSVEGFGGYGYTF.